These 30 T cell receptor beta chains share one sample of origin, sequenced in a study of human T cells and chemical hapten exposure. MiXCR, run by TCRdb on the RACE reads, gives a single entry per CDR3 protein. The table shows roughly 120,000 distinct CDR3 sequences, with 12% occurring only once. Stated time point: patch test 1, 2 weeks after DPC sensitization. The treatment denotes: therapeutic diphenylcyclopropenone sensitization with weekly scalp DPC. Specimen: whole blood, collected in connection with sensitization to the hapten diphenylcyclopropenone (DPC). The receptor source for this set is a woman between 45 and 65 years old with alopecia areata. Some clones in this sample may be carry-over from other donors' samples.

This clonotype showed up many times. The CDR3 DNA is TGCAGCGTTGTCTTGACTAGATCAAAGACCCAGTACTTC. Translated: CSVVLTRSKTQYF. V usage is TRBV29-1 and J usage is TRBJ2-5; possibly TRBD2 for D (6 bases). Looked up from germline, CDR1 is SQVTM and CDR2 is ANQGSEA. V shed 4 bases and J shed 6 bases, with 15 bases lying between them. The CDR3 has 13 amino acids. The full variable domain, rest sourced from reference TRBV29-1 and TRBJ2-5, is SAVISQKPSRDICQRGTSLTIQCQVDSQVTMMFWYRQQPGQSLTLIATANQGSEATYESGFVIDKFPISRPNLTFSTLTVSNMSPEDSSIYLCSVVLTRSKTQYFGPGTRLLVL.

This chain links TRBV28 with TRBJ2-3; 7 bases map to TRBD2. The CDR3 sequence is 15 residues long. Trimming cost V 6 bases and J 4 bases; bases outside gene matches: 10. Germline CDR1 MDHEN, CDR2 SYDVKM. CDR3 sequence reads: CASRPSGTWADTQYF. CDR3 bases: TGTGCCAGCAGGCCCAGCGGGACCTGGGCAGATACGCAGTATTTT. The variable domain in full, completed from reference TRBV28 and TRBJ2-3, reads DVKVTQSSRYLVKRTGEKVFLECVQDMDHENMFWYRQDPGLGLRLIYFSYDVKMKEKGDIPEGYSVSREKKERFSLILESASTNQTSMYLCASRPSGTWADTQYFGPGTRLTVL.

This clonotype has a count of ten or more. The V call is TRBV18, the J call TRBJ1-6; D gene unclear. This CDR3 spans 15 amino acids. CDR1 and CDR2 (germline): KGHSH, LQKENI. The V end lost 3 bases, the J end lost 5 bases, and 11 bases lay between the germline ends. CDR3 coding DNA: TGTGCCAGCTCACCTATGGGCCGGGATAATTCACCCCTCCACTTT. This translates into CASSPMGRDNSPLHF.

This clonotype has ten or more counts. The rearrangement joins TRBV7-9 to TRBJ2-5; D might be TRBD1 or TRBD2, each matching 5 bases. The germline V gene has CDR1 SEHNR and CDR2 FQNEAQ (reference sequence). The CDR3 runs to 13 residues. With 5 bases removed from V and 0 bases from J, the gap between germline ends came to 7 bases. Written as DNA, the CDR3 is TGTGCCAGCAGCGGGACGGACCAAGAGACCCAGTACTTC. As protein: CASSGTDQETQYF.

Only a few counts were recorded for this clonotype. The V call is TRBV12-3 or TRBV12-4, the J call TRBJ2-2, with 7 bases fitting TRBD2. The CDR3 has 19 amino acids. The junction had 21 bases not matched to a gene; V was cut back by 7 bases and J by 4 bases. CDR3 sequence: CASTLWGTLLPGGTGELFF. The CDR3 DNA is TGTGCCAGCACCCTTTGGGGGACTCTCCTCCCGGGGGGCACCGGGGAGCTGTTTTTT.

As for this clonotype: Sequence at one end of the junction differs from germline and may be a read error. The V gene is TRBV7-7, the J gene TRBJ2-5; 11 bases fit TRBD2. Germline lookup yields CDR1 SSHAT and CDR2 FNYEAQ (reference sequence). This CDR3 is 14 amino acids long. The CDR3 bases are TGTGCTAGCAGCTTAGCGCTAGCGGGGGGGACCCAGTACTTC. Amino acids: CASSLALAGGTQYF.

This clonotype was seen repeatedly, ten times or more. This chain links TRBV5-4 with TRBJ2-7; D not resolved. The CDR3 has 14 amino acids. Germline CDR1 SGHNT, CDR2 YYREEE (reference sequence). Trimming cost V 4 bases and J 0 bases, with 11 bases left between them. This chain's CDR3 is CASSHTTSSYEQYF. The CDR3 coding sequence is TGTGCCAGCAGCCATACAACGAGCTCCTACGAGCAGTACTTC.

The CDR3 reads CASSFTGQAFAGYGYTF. The CDR3 nucleotides are TGTGCCAGCAGTTTTACGGGACAGGCCTTCGCTGGATATGGCTACACCTTC. The chain links TRBV6-2 or TRBV6-3 to TRBJ1-2; TRBD1 matches 8 bases. Per germline, CDR1 MNHEY and CDR2 SVGEGT. Unmatched junction bases numbered 15, after V lost 4 bases and J lost 5 bases. This CDR3 spans 17 amino acids.

This sequence joins TRBV6-4 and TRBJ2-1; 11 positions match TRBD2. This CDR3 spans 15 amino acids. V gave up 4 bases and J gave up 7 bases; unmatched junction bases: 6. Germline V lookup: CDR1 MRHNA, CDR2 SNTAGT. The CDR3 coding sequence is TGTGCCAGCAGTGTAGCGGGAGGGCCTAGGAATGAGCAGTTCTTC. Translated, it gives CASSVAGGPRNEQFF.

Ten or more counts support this clonotype. The CDR3 carries no conserved terminal phenylalanine or tryptophan, so it likely arises from a read error. The chain employs TRBV12-3 or TRBV12-4 and TRBJ1-1; D ambiguous. Deletions cut 9 bases from V and 4 bases from J, with 9 bases between. This CDR3 has 11 amino acids. As DNA, the CDR3 is TGTGCCAGTCAGGTAGGCACTGAAGCTTTCCTT. As protein: CASQVGTEAFL.

A remark on this clonotype: It may be a read error: a sequence one base away is much more abundant. The chain combines TRBV29-1 with TRBJ2-5; D possibly corresponds to TRBD2 (7 bases). V lost 7 bases and J 2 bases, leaving 17 bases between the germline ends. The CDR3 covers 14 residues. CDR1 and CDR2 from the germline V gene are SQVTM and ANQGSEA. CDR3 loop: CSDVRGGQQETQYF. Written as DNA, the CDR3 is TGCAGCGATGTGAGGGGGGGCCAACAAGAGACCCAGTACTTC.

This clonotype has ten or more counts. The chain carries TRBV20-1 and TRBJ2-1, with D unclear. The CDR3 loop spans 14 amino acids. The V gene lost 0 bases and the J gene lost 6 bases, with 12 bases spanning the gap. Per germline, CDR1 DFQATT and CDR2 SNEGSKA (reference sequence). In DNA form, the CDR3 reads TGCAGTGCTAGAGAGGACGAAAGGGCCAATGAGCAGTTCTTC. The encoded protein is CSAREDERANEQFF.

The rearrangement joins TRBV6-6 to TRBJ1-2; D is uncertain. The V gene lost 8 bases and the J gene lost 5 bases, with 9 bases spanning the gap. The CDR3 extends over 11 amino acids. Per germline, CDR1 MNHNY and CDR2 SVGAGI (reference sequence). The CDR3 here is CASGVKYGYTF. The CDR3 region has the DNA TGTGCCAGCGGGGTCAAGTATGGCTACACCTTC.

Written as DNA, the CDR3 is TGTGCCAGCAGCCGTCAGACTGGGACAGGGCTAGGTACGCAGTATTTT. This translates into CASSRQTGTGLGTQYF. The chain is built from TRBV11-2 and TRBJ2-3; 9 bases align to TRBD1. Germline CDR1 is SGHAT and CDR2 is FQNNGV. The CDR3 runs to 16 residues. V was pared by 5 bases and J by 8 bases, with 14 bases of the junction left unmatched.

This clonotype was seen ten or more times. The V and J genes are TRBV13 and TRBJ2-3, with 10 positions matching TRBD2. In germline, CDR1 is PRHDT, CDR2 FYEKMQ (reference sequence). The CDR3 has 15 amino acids. J gave up 2 bases and V 5 bases, and 4 bases lay outside the gene matches. The CDR3 DNA sequence: TGTGCCAGCAGCGAGCGGGGGGGCAACACAGATACGCAGTATTTT. It codes for CASSERGGNTDTQYF.

This clonotype was seen more than once but under ten times. This rearrangement joins TRBV5-1 to TRBJ2-3, with TRBD2 matching over 8 bases. Trimming at V came to 0 bases and at J to 2 bases, leaving 5 bases not matched to a gene. The CDR3 covers 16 residues. Germline V gene data show CDR1 as SGHRS and CDR2 as YFSETQ. The CDR3, as DNA: TGCGCCAGCAGCTTGGGGGTAGCGGGACTCACAGATACGCAGTATTTT. The encoded protein is CASSLGVAGLTDTQYF.

This clonotype has more than one count but fewer than ten. CDR3 region: CASSADTDSPLHF. DNA for the CDR3: TGTGCCAGCAGTGCCGATACGGATTCACCCCTCCACTTT. This sequence joins TRBV6-1 and TRBJ1-6, with D uncertain. Germline V gives CDR1 MNHNS, CDR2 SASEGT. The CDR3 length is 13 residues. With 4 bases removed from V and 8 bases from J, the gap between germline ends came to 9 bases.

The chain couples TRBV11-2 to TRBJ1-5; maybe TRBD1 (6 bases). Trimming took 1 base from V and 3 from J, leaving 7 bases between them. Per the germline V gene, CDR1 is SGHAT and CDR2 is FQNNGV. This CDR3 contains 14 residues. CDR3 in amino acids: CASSLGQVNQPQHF. As DNA, the CDR3 is TGTGCCAGCAGCTTAGGACAGGTCAATCAGCCCCAGCATTTT.

In this sample, this clonotype turned up many times. This chain joins TRBV7-9 and TRBJ2-3; D is possibly TRBD1 or TRBD2 (5 bases each). Deletions cut 6 bases from V and 4 bases from J, with 14 bases between. This CDR3 spans 14 amino acids. Germline loops: CDR1 SEHNR, CDR2 FQNEAQ (reference sequence). CDR3 bases: TGTGCCAGCAGTATCGGCAGGGACGCAGATACGCAGTATTTT. It translates to CASSIGRDADTQYF.

This clonotype was recorded at least ten times. The chain carries TRBV11-3 and TRBJ2-1, with 14 bases matching TRBD2. Germline CDR1 and CDR2: SGHNT and YENEEA. The junction had 7 bases not matched to a gene; V was cut back by 6 bases and J by 6 bases. The CDR3 runs to 16 residues. This CDR3 is CASSPGLAGGVNEQFF. CDR3 in DNA: TGTGCCAGCAGTCCCGGACTAGCGGGAGGTGTCAATGAGCAGTTCTTC.

The chain links TRBV29-1 to TRBJ2-1; D gene uncertain. The CDR3 contains 13 residues. The V gene's germline CDR1 is SQVTM and CDR2 ANQGSEA. CDR3 amino acids: CTTLRLTANEQFF. CDR3 bases: TGCACCACACTTCGGCTTACGGCCAATGAGCAGTTCTTC.

This clonotype was observed at least ten times. The rearrangement uses TRBV7-2 and TRBJ2-7; TRBD2 agrees at 14 bases. This CDR3 region has 17 residues. V gave up 3 bases and J gave up 5 bases; unmatched junction bases: 9. Germline V CDR1 and CDR2: SGHTA, FQGNSA. The CDR3 DNA sequence: TGTGCCAGCAGCTTGGTTGGGACTAGCGGGGGAGGCAACGAGCAGTACTTC. It codes for CASSLVGTSGGGNEQYF.

There are a few counts of this clonotype. V and J are TRBV29-1 and TRBJ2-7; 8 bases fit TRBD1. Losses at the gene ends were 6 bases for V and 4 bases for J; bases not matched to a gene: 11. Germline CDR1 and CDR2: SQVTM and ANQGSEA. The CDR3 runs to 14 residues. The CDR3 DNA is TGCAGCGTCGCCCCAGGGGGCGCATTTTACGAGCAGTACTTC. Amino acids: CSVAPGGAFYEQYF.

This clonotype showed up many times. The V and J genes are TRBV5-6 and TRBJ1-4; D is uncertain. The germline gives CDR1 SGHDT, CDR2 YYEEEE. The V and J ends lost 0 bases and 0 bases respectively, with 15 bases between them. CDR3 size: 18 residues. This CDR3 is CASSLDYKGSATNEKLFF. CDR3 bases: TGTGCCAGCAGCTTGGATTATAAGGGTTCAGCAACTAATGAAAAACTGTTTTTT.

This clonotype has at least ten counts. CDR3 nucleotides: TGCAGTGCTAGAGGGGACATTAGCAATCAGCCCCAGCATTTT. This encodes CSARGDISNQPQHF. The chain has TRBV20-1 and TRBJ1-5; TRBD1 is a possible D gene (6 bases). This CDR3 has 14 amino acids. Per the germline V gene, CDR1 is DFQATT and CDR2 is SNEGSKA (reference sequence). V was shortened by 1 base and J by 0 bases, with 7 bases between the two germline ends.

This clonotype came up a few times. The rearrangement joins TRBV7-2 to TRBJ2-3; D is ambiguous. V dropped 3 bases and J dropped 0 bases, with 7 bases sitting between them. The CDR3 is made up of 14 amino acids. CDR1 is SGHTA, CDR2 FQGNSA, per germline. The CDR3, as DNA: TGTGCCAGCAGCTTCGGGCCTAGCACAGATACGCAGTATTTT. Protein: CASSFGPSTDTQYF.

This clonotype was recorded a few times. The chain couples TRBV28 to TRBJ1-5, with 9 bases that match TRBD1. The V gene end was trimmed by 6 bases and the J gene end by 2 bases; junction bases not matched to a gene: 14. The CDR3 has 18 residues. Per germline, CDR1 MDHEN and CDR2 SYDVKM. The CDR3 reads CASRRPQQGARGNQPQHF. CDR3 nucleotide sequence: TGTGCCAGCAGGAGACCCCAACAGGGGGCGAGGGGCAATCAGCCCCAGCATTTT.

This chain connects TRBV25-1 to TRBJ2-3; either TRBD1 or TRBD2 may fit D (6 bases each). The V end was cut by 7 bases, the J end by 5 bases, with 16 bases between. There are 14 residues in the CDR3. Germline loops: CDR1 MGHDK, CDR2 SYGVNS. CDR3 sequence: CASNWGAAGDTQYF. For the CDR3, the DNA is TGTGCCAGCAACTGGGGGGCCGCGGGAGATACGCAGTATTTT.

This clonotype was detected only a few times. The rearrangement links TRBV10-3 to TRBJ2-1; D unresolved. Per the germline V gene, CDR1 is ENHRY and CDR2 is SYGVKD. The ends were cut back, 7 bases at V and 8 bases at J, with 15 bases in the middle. This CDR3 has 13 residues. CDR3 region: CAIKVRSFDEQFF. DNA of the CDR3: TGTGCCATCAAGGTACGGAGTTTCGATGAGCAGTTCTTC.

This clonotype showed up many times. This rearrangement joins TRBV29-1 to TRBJ2-1; D unclear. The CDR3 covers 11 residues. V dropped 5 bases and J dropped 7 bases, with 9 bases sitting between them. Germline-derived CDR1 and CDR2 are SQVTM and ANQGSEA. The DNA of the CDR3 is TGCAGCGTTCCATTCGCGAATGAGCAGTTCTTC. It specifies CSVPFANEQFF.